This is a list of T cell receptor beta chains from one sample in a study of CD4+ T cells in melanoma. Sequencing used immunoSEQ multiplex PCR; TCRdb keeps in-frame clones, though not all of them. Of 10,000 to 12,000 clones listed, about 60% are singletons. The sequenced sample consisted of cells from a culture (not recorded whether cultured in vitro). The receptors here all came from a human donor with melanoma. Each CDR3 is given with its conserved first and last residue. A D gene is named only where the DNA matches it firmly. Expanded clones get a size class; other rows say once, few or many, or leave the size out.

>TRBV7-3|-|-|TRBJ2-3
TGTGCCAGCAGCTTAGCCCGCACAGATACGCAGTATTTT
CASSLARTDTQYF
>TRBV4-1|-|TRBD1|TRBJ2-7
TGCGCCAGCAGCCAAGATCCAAACAGGGGCTCCTACGAGCAGTACTTC
CASSQDPNRGSYEQYF
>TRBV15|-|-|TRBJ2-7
TGTGCCACCAGCAGATACAGGGCCAACGAGCAGTACTTC
CATSRYRANEQYF
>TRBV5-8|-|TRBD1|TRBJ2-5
TGTGCCAGCAGCACTGGGACAGGGAGTGGTCGACGGGAGACCCAGTACTTC
CASSTGTGSGRRETQYF
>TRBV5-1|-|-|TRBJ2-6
TGCGCCAGCAGCGTCGGACTGATCTCTGGGGCCAACGTCCTGACTTTC
CASSVGLISGANVLTF
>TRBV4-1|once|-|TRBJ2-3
TGCGCCAGCAGCCGAATAGCGGAAACGCAGTATTTT
CASSRIAETQYF
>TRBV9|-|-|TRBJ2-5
TGTGCCAGCAGCGTCACAGGGTTCCAAGAGACCCAGTACTTC
CASSVTGFQETQYF
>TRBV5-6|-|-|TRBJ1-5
TGTGCCAGCAGCTTACAAGGGGTCCAGCCCCAGCATTTT
CASSLQGVQPQHF
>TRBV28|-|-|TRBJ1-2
TGTGCCAGCAGTTACCGGCTGGGCCACACCTTC
CASSYRLGHTF
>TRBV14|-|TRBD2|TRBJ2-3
TGTGCCAGCAGCCAAGGAGTACTAGCGGTAGATACGCAGTATTTT
CASSQGVLAVDTQYF
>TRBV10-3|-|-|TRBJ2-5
TGTGCCATCAGTGAGTATGGGGGCGACGAGACCCAGTACTTC
CAISEYGGDETQYF
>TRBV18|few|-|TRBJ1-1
TGTGCCAGCTCACCACTGACGAGGAACACTGAAGCTTTCTTT
CASSPLTRNTEAFF
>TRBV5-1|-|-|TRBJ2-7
TGCGCCAGCAGCTTGGCCGATGTCGGTCTAGCCTACGAGCAGTACTTC
CASSLADVGLAYEQYF
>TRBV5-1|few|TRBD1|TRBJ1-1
TGCGCCAGCAGTACCACAGGGGCGTCTGAAGCTTTCTTT
CASSTTGASEAFF
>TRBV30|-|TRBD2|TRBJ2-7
TGTGCCTGGAGACCACCCTTTCGGGGGGTGAAATACGAGCAGTACTTC
CAWRPPFRGVKYEQYF
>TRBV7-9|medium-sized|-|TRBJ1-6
TGTGCCAGCAGCACGGGGTCGGGGTTTTATAATTCACCCCTCCACTTT
CASSTGSGFYNSPLHF
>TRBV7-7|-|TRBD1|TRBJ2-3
TGTGCTAGCAGCGTCGGGACAGTTAGCACAGATACGCAGTATTTT
CASSVGTVSTDTQYF
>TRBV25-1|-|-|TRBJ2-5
TGTGCCAGCCAACCCCCCTGGCAGCAGGAGACCCAGTACTTC
CASQPPWQQETQYF
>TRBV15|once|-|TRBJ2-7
TGTGCCACCAGCAGTAAGTCAGGACTCACAGGCGAGCAGTACTTC
CATSSKSGLTGEQYF
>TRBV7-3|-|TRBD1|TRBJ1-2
TGTGCCAGCAGCCCAGGACAGGGGATCTATGGCTACACCTTC
CASSPGQGIYGYTF
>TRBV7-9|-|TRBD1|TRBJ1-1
TGTGCCAGCAGCCCACAGGGGAATACTGAAGCTTTCTTT
CASSPQGNTEAFF
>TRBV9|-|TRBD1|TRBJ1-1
TGTGCCAGCAGTCCACACGCGCAGGGGGCTGGGGGGACTGAAGCTTTCTTT
CASSPHAQGAGGTEAFF
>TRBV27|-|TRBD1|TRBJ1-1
TGTGCCAGCAGTTCCGGTTTTACCGGGACAGGGATTGGAGCTTTCTTT
CASSSGFTGTGIGAFF
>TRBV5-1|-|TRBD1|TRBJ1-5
TGCGCCAGCAGCTTAGGGGACAGGGGTGGCAATCAGCCCCAGCATTTT
CASSLGDRGGNQPQHF
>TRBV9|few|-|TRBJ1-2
TGTGCCAGCAGCGTAGACATTGGTGGCTATGGCTACACCTTC
CASSVDIGGYGYTF
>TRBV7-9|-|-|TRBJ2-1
TGTGCCAGCAGCCCCTTATCGGGTGCGACCTACAATGAGCAGTTCTTC
CASSPLSGATYNEQFF
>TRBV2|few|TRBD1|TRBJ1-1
TGTGCCAGCAGTGTCGGGACAGGCACTGAAGCTTTCTTT
CASSVGTGTEAFF
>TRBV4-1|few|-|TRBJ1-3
TGCGCCAGCAGCCACGGTAGGGCGGGAGGAAACACCATATATTTT
CASSHGRAGGNTIYF
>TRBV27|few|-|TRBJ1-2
TGTGCCAGCAGTTCATCTAACAGGAACTATGGCTACACCTTC
CASSSSNRNYGYTF
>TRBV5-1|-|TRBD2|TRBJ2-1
TGCGCCAGCAGTTATCTCGGAGCGGGGGTGTACAATGAGCAGTTCTTC
CASSYLGAGVYNEQFF
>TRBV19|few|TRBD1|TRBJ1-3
TGTGCCAGTACCTCCCTCACAGGGGGCCGCTCTGGAAACACCATATATTTT
CASTSLTGGRSGNTIYF
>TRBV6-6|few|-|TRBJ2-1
TGTGCCAGCAGTTACTCCGGGGGGCAGCAGTTCTTC
CASSYSGGQQFF
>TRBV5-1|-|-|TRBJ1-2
TGCGCCAGCAGCCCGGACCTATCACCTGGCTATGGCTACACCTTC
CASSPDLSPGYGYTF
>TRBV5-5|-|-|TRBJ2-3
TGTGCCAGCAGCCAAGGACCCACAGATACGCAGTATTTT
CASSQGPTDTQYF
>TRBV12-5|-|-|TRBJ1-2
TGTGCTAGTGGTTTGAGTGTCTGGCAGGGCAGTTATGGCTACACCTTC
CASGLSVWQGSYGYTF
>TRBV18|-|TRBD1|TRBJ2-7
TGTGCCAGCTCACCAGGACAGGGCTCCTACGAGCAGTACTTC
CASSPGQGSYEQYF
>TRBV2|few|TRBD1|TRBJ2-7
TGTGCCAGCTCCGGCCTAAGGACAGGGGGCTTCCACTACGAGCAGTACTTC
CASSGLRTGGFHYEQYF
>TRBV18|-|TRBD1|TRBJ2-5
TGTGCCAGCTCACCCGGGACAGGGTTTACCCAGTACTTC
CASSPGTGFTQYF
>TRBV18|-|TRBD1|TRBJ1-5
TGTGCCAGCTCACCGACAGGGCCCGATTATAGCAATCAGCCCCAGCATTTT
CASSPTGPDYSNQPQHF
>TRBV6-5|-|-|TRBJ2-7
TGTGCCAGCAGTTCCTCGGCCGATGCTAGGCTCGAGCAGTACTTC
CASSSSADARLEQYF
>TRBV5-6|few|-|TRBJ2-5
TGTGCCAGCAGCTTGGTTAGCGCCAGAGAGACCCAGTACTTC
CASSLVSARETQYF
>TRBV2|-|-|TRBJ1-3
TGTGCCAGCAGTGAAGCGAGCCCCGGGGCCGCTGGAAACACCATATATTTT
CASSEASPGAAGNTIYF
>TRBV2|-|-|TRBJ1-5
TGTGCCAGCACCGCCCTACCTAATCAGCCCCAGCATTTT
CASTALPNQPQHF
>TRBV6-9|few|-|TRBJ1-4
TGTGCCAGGTCGAAGCCAGAGACAGAAAAACTGTTTTTT
CARSKPETEKLFF
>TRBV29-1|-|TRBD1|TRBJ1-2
TGCAGCGTTGATCCTCGACAGGGCAACTATGGCTACACCTTC
CSVDPRQGNYGYTF
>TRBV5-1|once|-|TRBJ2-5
TGCGCCAGCAGCTTGGTAACGGCAGGGGTGGAAAAGACCCAGTACTTC
CASSLVTAGVEKTQYF
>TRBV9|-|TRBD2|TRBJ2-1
TGTGCCAGCAGCGTAGTCCCCAGCGGGGGGGCCGATGAGCAGTTCTTC
CASSVVPSGGADEQFF
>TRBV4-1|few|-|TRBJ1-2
TGCGCCAGCAGCCAACTCGGGGGCAGGGATACAGGAGGCTACACCTTC
CASSQLGGRDTGGYTF
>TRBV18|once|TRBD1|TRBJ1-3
TGTGCCAGCTCACCGATTGGGACAGGAAAAGGGGGAAACACCATATATTTT
CASSPIGTGKGGNTIYF
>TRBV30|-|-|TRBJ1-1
TGTGCCTGGAGTGTCGGAGTCGGTATGATGAACACTGAAGCTTTCTTT
CAWSVGVGMMNTEAFF
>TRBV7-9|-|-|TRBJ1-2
TGTGCCAGCAGCACCGGCCAAGGGTCTTATGGCTACACCTTC
CASSTGQGSYGYTF